One and the same sample provided the 32 T cell receptor beta chains below, sequenced in a study of CXCR3-negative and CXCR3-positive naive CD8 T cells. 5' RACE with UMI labels generated the TRB cDNA libraries. TCRdb re-called the 5' RACE reads and catalogs CDR3 proteins one per entry, DNA excluded. The repertoire table contains fewer than 8,000 distinct CDR3 sequences. Points from the study as a whole: CXCR3-positive naive cells carried more hydrophobic TRB CDR3s than CXCR3-negative ones.

No antigen has been assigned to these receptors. The sample was naive CXCR3+ CD8+ T cells from blood. Described subset: CD45RO-CCR7+CD27+CD95- naive CD8+ T cells expressing CXCR3 (TNR3+). The receptors derive from a human donor in good health. Some clones in this sample may be carry-over from other donors' samples.

V gene TRBV6-6 combines with J gene TRBJ2-3. The CDR3 length is 13 residues. Germline-derived CDR1 and CDR2 are MNHNY and SVGAGI (reference sequence). CDR3 loop: CASSYDSTDTQYF.

Frequency places this clonotype as medium-sized. This rearrangement joins TRBV12-3 or TRBV12-4 to TRBJ2-4; TCRdb returns TRBD2, unconfirmable since there is no DNA. This CDR3 region has 13 residues. The CDR3 loop is CASRALGGGIQYF.

The genes are TRBV5-1 and TRBJ2-1; TCRdb selects TRBD2, and the lack of DNA leaves this call unchecked. The CDR3 has 17 residues. Germline V CDR1 and CDR2: SGHRS, YFSETQ. The CDR3 spells CASSSGLAGVGFFEQFF.

The V gene is TRBV6-5, the J gene TRBJ2-3. There are 13 residues in the CDR3. CDR1 and CDR2 (germline): MNHEY, SVGAGI. The CDR3 spells CASSQIGEDTQYF.

According to its frequency, this clonotype is medium-sized (0.01 to 0.1%). This sequence joins TRBV20-1 and TRBJ2-1; checking the TCRdb D call of TRBD2 is not possible without DNA. The CDR3 loop spans 11 amino acids. Germline V gene data show CDR1 as DFQATT and CDR2 as SNEGSKA (reference sequence). The CDR3 spells CSASGTSHGFF.

The chain combines TRBV12-3 or TRBV12-4 with TRBJ1-1. The CDR3 runs to 11 residues. CDR3 sequence: CASSFNTEAFF.

The J gene is TRBJ2-2, the V gene TRBV29-1; the TCRdb call, TRBD1, lacks DNA for checking. Looked up from germline, CDR1 is SQVTM and CDR2 is ANQGSEA. The CDR3 spans 15 residues. CDR3 protein: CSVEEARVGTGELFF.

V is TRBV7-9 and J is TRBJ1-2; TCRdb's D call, TRBD1, is unchecked because there is no DNA. The CDR3 consists of 13 residues. Per germline, CDR1 SEHNR and CDR2 FQNEAQ (reference sequence). CDR3 in amino acids: CASSPGQSYGYTF.

The chain is built from TRBV27 and TRBJ1-6; no DNA is available, so the TRBD1 call from TCRdb remains unchecked. CDR1 is MNHEY and CDR2 is SMNVEV in the germline V gene (reference sequence). This CDR3 is built from 15 residues. The CDR3 spells CASSPWAGYNSPLHF.

The chain joins TRBV5-1 to TRBJ2-2; TCRdb proposes TRBD2, but this gene call is untestable without DNA. The CDR3 totals 16 residues. Per germline, CDR1 SGHRS and CDR2 YFSETQ. CDR3 protein: CASSPITAGFTWELFF.

This sequence joins TRBV12-3 or TRBV12-4 and TRBJ2-5; TCRdb's D call of TRBD2 is untestable without DNA. There are 17 residues in the CDR3. The CDR3 loop is CASTPGRLAGGRETQYF.

The CDR3 protein is CSVWTVSYNEQFF. The V and J genes are TRBV29-1 and TRBJ2-1; the TCRdb D gene call, TRBD1, has no DNA to confirm it. The CDR3 contains 13 residues. The V gene's germline CDR1 is SQVTM and CDR2 ANQGSEA.

This clonotype is classed as medium-sized by frequency. This sequence joins TRBV4-1 and TRBJ1-4. The CDR3 loop spans 15 amino acids. Germline-derived CDR1 and CDR2 are MGHRA and YSYEKL. The CDR3: CASRSLQGPAEKLFF.

This chain uses TRBV19 with TRBJ1-4. The germline V gene encodes CDR1 LNHDA and CDR2 SQIVND (reference sequence). The CDR3 is made up of 14 amino acids. CDR3: CASSILATNEKLFF.

By frequency, this clonotype is medium-sized. This chain joins TRBV4-2 and TRBJ2-1. Germline assignment: CDR1 LGHNA and CDR2 YNFKEQ. This CDR3 has 13 residues. CDR3 region: CASSLTQVDEQFF.

This clonotype is labeled medium-sized based on frequency. The V and J genes are TRBV29-1 and TRBJ2-1; TCRdb proposes TRBD2, but this gene call is untestable without DNA. Germline values: CDR1 SQVTM, CDR2 ANQGSEA. The CDR3 is 16 residues long. This CDR3 is CSVEGLAGTLPHEQFF.

The rearrangement joins TRBV7-9 to TRBJ2-1; checking the TCRdb D call of TRBD1 is not possible without DNA. The CDR3 is 14 amino acids. CDR1 is SEHNR and CDR2 is FQNEAQ in the germline V gene (reference sequence). CDR3 sequence reads: CASSLAARRGEQFF.

The V call is TRBV3-1, the J call TRBJ2-3. CDR3 length: 14 amino acids. Germline CDR1 is LGHDT and CDR2 is YNNKEL (reference sequence). This CDR3 is CASSKEKGTDTQYF.

Its frequency marks this clonotype as medium-sized (0.01 to 0.1%). The chain couples TRBV29-1 to TRBJ1-5; the TCRdb call, TRBD1, lacks DNA for checking. From germline, CDR1 is SQVTM and CDR2 ANQGSEA. This CDR3 has 13 amino acids. CDR3 amino acids: CSVRTGSNQPQHF.

This clonotype ranks as medium-sized in terms of frequency. This sequence joins TRBV10-3 and TRBJ2-7. This CDR3 contains 12 residues. From germline, CDR1 is ENHRY and CDR2 SYGVKD. This CDR3 reads CAISEELSEQYF.

This clonotype is medium-sized by frequency. J is TRBJ2-1 and V is TRBV29-1; TCRdb reports TRBD1, a call that lacks DNA to check it against. Germline V CDR1 and CDR2: SQVTM, ANQGSEA. This CDR3 is 17 amino acids long. The CDR3 sequence: CSVEDLAWGTVYNEQFF.

This clonotype is labeled medium-sized based on frequency. The chain employs TRBV20-1 and TRBJ1-1. Germline loops: CDR1 DFQATT, CDR2 SNEGSKA (reference sequence). This CDR3 is built from 12 residues. The CDR3 sequence is CSARDLYPEAFF.

The chain links TRBV10-3 to TRBJ2-1; TCRdb's D call of TRBD2 is untestable without DNA. The germline V gene has CDR1 ENHRY and CDR2 SYGVKD. CDR3 length: 16 amino acids. The CDR3 loop is CAISEAGLAGSNEQFF.

The rearrangement uses TRBV5-1 and TRBJ2-3; TCRdb outputs TRBD1, but without DNA this stays unchecked. The CDR3 totals 15 residues. Germline V gene lookup returns CDR1 SGHRS and CDR2 YFSETQ. CDR3 sequence reads: CASSPGQPSTDTQYF. Complete variable domain (other parts from reference TRBV5-1 and TRBJ2-3): KAGVTQTPRYLIKTRGQQVTLSCSPISGHRSVSWYQQTPGQGLQFLFEYFSETQRNKGNFPGRFSGRQFSNSRSEMNVSTLELGDSALYLCASSPGQPSTDTQYFGPGTRLTVL.

The chain recombines TRBV24-1 with TRBJ1-1. This CDR3 has 13 amino acids. The germline gives CDR1 KGHDR, CDR2 SFDVKD. This CDR3 reads CATSDFWGTEAFF.

By frequency, this clonotype is medium-sized. The gene calls are TRBV14 and TRBJ2-5; TCRdb gives TRBD2 as the D gene, but with no DNA this cannot be confirmed. The CDR3 runs 17 residues. Germline CDR1 reads SGHDN; CDR2 reads FVKESK. CDR3 region: CASSQDPLAGVAETQYF.

Its frequency marks this clonotype as medium-sized. The rearrangement links TRBV6-5 to TRBJ2-2. Germline CDR1 and CDR2: MNHEY and SVGAGI. There are 15 residues in the CDR3. This CDR3 reads CASSYSGENTGELFF.

By frequency, this clonotype is medium-sized. V usage is TRBV5-1 and J usage is TRBJ2-7; the D gene TCRdb calls, TRBD1, cannot be checked with no DNA. The V gene's germline CDR1 is SGHRS and CDR2 YFSETQ. The CDR3 length is 15 residues. The CDR3 here is CASSLRGAGVHEQYF. The full variable domain, its missing parts supplied by reference TRBV5-1 and TRBJ2-7, is KAGVTQTPRYLIKTRGQQVTLSCSPISGHRSVSWYQQTPGQGLQFLFEYFSETQRNKGNFPGRFSGRQFSNSRSEMNVSTLELGDSALYLCASSLRGAGVHEQYFGPGTRLTVT.

The chain couples TRBV4-1 to TRBJ2-7; TCRdb selects TRBD2, and the lack of DNA leaves this call unchecked. The V gene's germline CDR1 is MGHRA and CDR2 YSYEKL. The CDR3 spans 13 residues. The CDR3 protein is CASSQGLAYEQYF.

The genes are TRBV5-5 and TRBJ2-7; with no DNA, the TCRdb D assignment of TRBD2 cannot be verified. CDR1 and CDR2 from the germline V gene are SGHKS and YYEKEE (reference sequence). The length of the CDR3 is 15 residues. The CDR3: CASSTSGGVTYEQYF.

This chain joins TRBV7-9 and TRBJ1-1. Per germline, CDR1 SEHNR and CDR2 FQNEAQ (reference sequence). CDR3 length: 15 amino acids. The CDR3 loop is CASSHWSYKNTEAFF.

The V gene is TRBV29-1, the J gene TRBJ2-3; TCRdb proposes TRBD1, but this gene call is untestable without DNA. The CDR3 consists of 13 residues. Germline CDR1 is SQVTM and CDR2 is ANQGSEA. CDR3 protein: CCVSGPNGNTQYF.